These 19 T cell receptor beta chains were sequenced from one sample in a study of quantifying T cell responses using KT2 cells. In the study overall: Reverse transcription used primers in the TCR alpha and beta constant regions.

An oligo carrying a UMI was ligated to the cDNA 3' end. An equimolar mix of RC1.1 and RC1.2 primed the beta chain across TRBC1 and TRBC2. TCRdb called the UMI-ligation and nested PCR reads again in MiXCR, with one record for every CDR3 protein. The sample has over 55,000 distinct CDR3 sequences; roughly an eighth are singletons. Sequencing was carried out using PBMCs spiked with cells of the T cell clone KT2. These TCRs come from a human donor.

This clonotype has only a few counts. The chain recombines TRBV12-3 or TRBV12-4 with TRBJ1-2; D possibly corresponds to TRBD1 (5 bases). The CDR3 length is 13 residues. The V end lost 3 bases, the J end lost 8 bases, and 13 bases lay between the germline ends. The DNA for the CDR3 is TGTGCCAGCAGTTTCCGCCGGGGGGACGGCTACACCTTC. It codes for CASSFRRGDGYTF.

This clonotype has more than one count but fewer than ten. This chain connects TRBV12-3 or TRBV12-4 to TRBJ1-4; D is possibly TRBD1 (6 bases). This CDR3 spans 15 amino acids. Trimming removed 3 bases from V and 4 bases from J, with 12 bases in between. This CDR3 reads CASSFSTGNNEKLFF. The CDR3 nucleotides read TGTGCCAGCAGTTTTTCGACAGGAAATAATGAAAAACTGTTTTTT.

In this sample, this clonotype turned up a few times. The chain recombines TRBV11-2 with TRBJ1-1, with D possibly matching TRBD1 (5 bases). V was clipped by 5 bases and J by 3 bases, with 13 bases between them. The germline gives CDR1 SGHAT, CDR2 FQNNGV. The CDR3 is 14 amino acids. CDR3 bases: TGTGCCAGCAGCAAGTGGACAATCGACACTGAAGCTTTCTTT. Translation gives CASSKWTIDTEAFF.

This sequence joins TRBV12-3 or TRBV12-4 and TRBJ2-3; D remains unclear. CDR3 length equals 11 residues. V lost 10 bases to trimming and J lost 4 bases, with 9 bases between them. CDR3 in DNA: TGTGCCACCCTTAGGGCAGATACGCAGTATTTT. As protein: CATLRADTQYF.

This clonotype was detected a few times. The CDR3 loop is CATSRDYRGEYNEQFF. As DNA, the CDR3 is TGTGCCACCAGCAGAGATTATCGGGGGGAGTACAATGAGCAGTTCTTC. This chain uses TRBV15 with TRBJ2-1, with 7 bases aligning to TRBD2. The J segment lost 4 bases and the V segment lost 0 bases, leaving 6 bases of the junction unmatched. The CDR3 covers 16 residues. The germline V gene encodes CDR1 LNHNV and CDR2 YYDKDF (reference sequence).

This clonotype occurred a few times. The chain recombines TRBV6-2 or TRBV6-3 with TRBJ1-2; 7 bases are a match to TRBD1. This CDR3 spans 15 amino acids. V lost 10 bases and J lost 2; bases outside the gene matches: 13. Germline values: CDR1 MNHEY, CDR2 SVGEGT. The CDR3 is CATRGARGVNYGYTF. As DNA, the CDR3 is TGTGCCACCAGGGGGGCGCGGGGGGTAAACTATGGCTACACCTTC.

The CDR3 region is CASSFGSSYSNQPQHF. CDR3 in DNA: TGTGCCAGCAGTTTCGGTTCTTCATATAGCAATCAGCCCCAGCATTTT. The rearrangement links TRBV12-3 or TRBV12-4 to TRBJ1-5; D gene uncertain. V was shortened by 3 bases and J by 0 bases, with 12 bases between the two germline ends. The CDR3 spans 16 residues.

This clonotype was found a few times. V usage is TRBV6-1 and J usage is TRBJ1-1, with D unresolved. CDR3 length: 12 residues. The V and J ends lost 10 bases and 1 base respectively, with 10 bases between them. The germline V gene has CDR1 MNHNS and CDR2 SASEGT. The CDR3 region has the DNA TGTGCCACCAACGCAGGGAACACTGAAGCTTTCTTT. It translates to CATNAGNTEAFF.

This clonotype was counted a few times. The chain is built from TRBV12-3 or TRBV12-4 and TRBJ2-5; 10 positions match TRBD2. The CDR3 runs 16 residues. Unmatched junction bases numbered 9, after V lost 3 bases and J lost 5 bases. The CDR3 DNA follows: TGTGCCAGCAGTTTTATGAGCGGGAGGGCGCGGGAGACCCAGTACTTC. It is translated as CASSFMSGRARETQYF.

In this sample, this clonotype turned up a few times. J is TRBJ1-5 and V is TRBV20-1; unclear D gene. The CDR3 sequence is 14 residues long. The germline CDR1 and CDR2 sequences are DFQATT and SNEGSKA (reference sequence). Trimming stripped 1 base from V and 4 bases from J, with 11 bases between. Written as DNA, the CDR3 is TGCAGTGCTAGAGCCTCCCGCTGGAATCAGCCCCAGCATTTT. It specifies CSARASRWNQPQHF.

By frequency in the sample, this clonotype is medium-sized. The chain is built from TRBV5-1 and TRBJ2-1; D perhaps matches TRBD2 (6 bases). Germline V lookup: CDR1 SGHRS, CDR2 YFSETQ. The CDR3 extends over 15 amino acids. Trimming cost V 1 base and J 4 bases, with 12 bases left between them. CDR3 region: CASSLTSSEYNEQFF. Written as DNA, the CDR3 is TGCGCCAGCAGCTTGACGTCTAGCGAGTACAATGAGCAGTTCTTC.

This clonotype showed up many times. The chain employs TRBV2 and TRBJ1-1, with TRBD1 as a possible D gene (6 bases). Germline V gene sequence: CDR1 SNHLY, CDR2 FYNNEI. The CDR3 is made up of 16 amino acids. Trimming removed 2 bases at V and 3 bases at J, with 16 bases between. The chain's CDR3 is CASSEFRDTLHTEAFF. The DNA of the CDR3 is TGTGCCAGCAGTGAATTTAGGGACACCTTACACACTGAAGCTTTCTTT.

This clonotype was detected ten times or more. The rearrangement links TRBV20-1 to TRBJ2-4; possible D gene TRBD2, 5 bases. The CDR3 has 18 residues. Between the trimmed V and J ends, which lost 1 base and 0 bases, there was a span of 19 bases. CDR1 is DFQATT, CDR2 SNEGSKA, per germline (reference sequence). The CDR3 sequence: CSARVTFREPIAKNIQYF. In DNA, the CDR3 is TGCAGTGCTAGAGTGACATTCCGGGAACCCATAGCCAAAAACATTCAGTACTTC.

The chain couples TRBV12-3 or TRBV12-4 to TRBJ1-1; D remains unclear. Trimming took off 2 bases at V and 8 bases at J, with 15 bases between the two ends. This CDR3 comprises 14 residues. The CDR3: CASSLKAVKREAFF. The CDR3 DNA is TGTGCCAGCAGTTTAAAGGCCGTAAAAAGAGAAGCTTTCTTT.

This clonotype occurred many times. The chain has TRBV6-5 and TRBJ1-5, with D unresolved. The CDR3 consists of 16 residues. V was shortened by 2 bases and J by 0 bases, with 11 bases between the two germline ends. Germline V gives CDR1 MNHEY, CDR2 SVGAGI. The CDR3: CASSYGSLYSNQPQHF. The CDR3 region has the DNA TGTGCCAGCAGTTACGGCTCATTATATAGCAATCAGCCCCAGCATTTT.

The CDR3 DNA reads TGTGCCAGCAGCTCCCCAGGGCGGGAGGGACTCTACGAGCAGTACTTC. Protein: CASSSPGREGLYEQYF. This sequence joins TRBV13 and TRBJ2-7, with 9 bases identical to TRBD2. CDR1 PRHDT and CDR2 FYEKMQ come from the germline V gene (reference sequence). This CDR3 has 16 amino acids. V was pared by 4 bases and J by 3 bases, with 10 bases of the junction left unmatched. Full variable domain (outside the CDR3, taken from reference TRBV13 and TRBJ2-7): AAGVIQSPRHLIKEKRETATLKCYPIPRHDTVYWYQQGPGQDPQFLISFYEKMQSDKGSIPDRFSAQQFSDYHSELNMSSLELGDSALYFCASSSPGREGLYEQYFGPGTRLTVT.

CDR3 DNA: TGTGCCAGCAGCCAAGGAACGGGCGGCTCCTACGAGCAGTACTTC. Translating gives CASSQGTGGSYEQYF. This chain links TRBV4-2 with TRBJ2-7; no reliable D call. Germline V lookup: CDR1 LGHNA, CDR2 YNFKEQ. The CDR3 sequence is 15 residues long. V was shortened by 1 base and J by 0 bases, with 10 bases between the two germline ends.

V usage is TRBV2 and J usage is TRBJ2-3, with TRBD2 as a possible D gene (6 bases). The V gene lost 7 bases and the J gene lost 0 bases, with 8 bases spanning the gap. This CDR3 contains 13 residues. Germline CDR1 reads SNHLY; CDR2 reads FYNNEI. The CDR3 region is CASNRESTDTQYF. In DNA form, the CDR3 reads TGTGCCAGCAATCGGGAGAGCACAGATACGCAGTATTTT.

The rearrangement joins TRBV6-2 or TRBV6-3 to TRBJ2-1; 9 bases agree with TRBD1. V gave up 6 bases and J gave up 5 bases; unmatched junction bases: 5. Germline values: CDR1 MNHEY, CDR2 SVGEGT. The CDR3 loop spans 14 amino acids. CDR3 sequence: CASRRTGVHNEQFF. CDR3 bases: TGTGCCAGCAGGAGGACAGGGGTACACAATGAGCAGTTCTTC.